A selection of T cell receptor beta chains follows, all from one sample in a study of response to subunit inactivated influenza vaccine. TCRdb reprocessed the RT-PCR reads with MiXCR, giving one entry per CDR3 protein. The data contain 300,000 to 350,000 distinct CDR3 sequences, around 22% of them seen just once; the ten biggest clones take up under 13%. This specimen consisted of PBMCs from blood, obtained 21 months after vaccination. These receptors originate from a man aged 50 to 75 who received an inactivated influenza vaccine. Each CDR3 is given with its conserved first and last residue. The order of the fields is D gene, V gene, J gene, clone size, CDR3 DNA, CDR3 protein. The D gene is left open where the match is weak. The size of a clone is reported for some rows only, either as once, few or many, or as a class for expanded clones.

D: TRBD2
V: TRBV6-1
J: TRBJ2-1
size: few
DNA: TGTGCCAGCAGTCATTCACTAGCGGGGGTAGCGGAGCAGTTCTTC
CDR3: CASSHSLAGVAEQFF

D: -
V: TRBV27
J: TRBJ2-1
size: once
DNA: TGTGCCAGCAGTTTATCCGCATCCTACAATGAGCAGTTCTTC
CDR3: CASSLSASYNEQFF

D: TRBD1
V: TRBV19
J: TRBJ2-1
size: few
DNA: TGTGCCAGTAGTTTCACAGGGGAAGAGCAGTTCTTC
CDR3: CASSFTGEEQFF

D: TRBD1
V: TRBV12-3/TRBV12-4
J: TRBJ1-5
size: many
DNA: TGTGCCAGCAGTTTATCAGACAGGGGCAATCAGCCCCAGCATTTT
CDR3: CASSLSDRGNQPQHF

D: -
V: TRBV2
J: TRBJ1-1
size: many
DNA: TGTGCCAGCAGTCTACCCCCGGACGGTAACACTGAAGCTTTCTTT
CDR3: CASSLPPDGNTEAFF

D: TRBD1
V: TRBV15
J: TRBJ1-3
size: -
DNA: TGTGCCACCAGCAGAAAGACAGGGAGCAACGTGGGAAACACCATATATTTT
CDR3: CATSRKTGSNVGNTIYF

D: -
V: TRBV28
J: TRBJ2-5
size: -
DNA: TGTGCCAGCAGTTTAGCCGGGAGGGGGCCGTACCAAGAGACCCAGTACTTC
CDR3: CASSLAGRGPYQETQYF

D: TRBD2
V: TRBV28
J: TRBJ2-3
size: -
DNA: TGTGCCAGCAGTTCGTTCACTAGCGGGAGGCTAGCAGATACGCAGTATTTT
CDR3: CASSSFTSGRLADTQYF

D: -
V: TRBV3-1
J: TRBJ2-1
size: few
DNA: TGTGCCAGCAGCCAAGATTTCCCTAGCTCCTACAATGAGCAGTTCTTC
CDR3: CASSQDFPSSYNEQFF

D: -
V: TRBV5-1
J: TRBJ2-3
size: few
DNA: TGCGCCAGCAGCTTGGAGGGAAGAGGGTCTAGCACAGATACGCAGTATTTT
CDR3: CASSLEGRGSSTDTQYF

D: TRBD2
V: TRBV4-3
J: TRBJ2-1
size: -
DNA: TGCGCCAGCAGCCCGCAAGGACTAGGAGTGGGCAATGAGCAGTTCTTC
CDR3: CASSPQGLGVGNEQFF

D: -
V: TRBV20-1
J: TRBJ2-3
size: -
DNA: TGCAGTGCTGCCCCCGGGAGCACAGATACGCAGTATTTT
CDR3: CSAAPGSTDTQYF

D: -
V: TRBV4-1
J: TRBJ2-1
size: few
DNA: TGCGCCAGCAGCCAAGAGGGTAGGAGCTCCTACAATGAGCAGTTCTTC
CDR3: CASSQEGRSSYNEQFF

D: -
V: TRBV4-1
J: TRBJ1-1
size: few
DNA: TGCGCCAGCAGCCAAGAGGGGCCCCGGCCGAACACTGAAGCTTTCTTT
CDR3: CASSQEGPRPNTEAFF

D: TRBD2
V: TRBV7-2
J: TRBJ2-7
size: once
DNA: TGTGCCAGCAGCTTAGGGCCTAGCGGTTTCTACGAGCAGTACTTC
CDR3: CASSLGPSGFYEQYF